This is a list of T cell receptor beta chains from one sample in a study of blood T cell repertoires in COVID-19. Assay used: immunoSEQ multiplex PCR; TCRdb lists only in-frame clones, some missing. The data show around 400,000 clones, around 92% seen once. Sequencing was carried out using peripheral blood. Source of these receptors: a man in his forties or fifties with acute or convalescent COVID-19. Both conserved end residues are part of each CDR3. Only some rows state a clone size, as once, few, many or a class for expanded clones.

clone_size v_call cdr3_aa
NA TRBV7-8 CASSTDRRANYGYTF
NA TRBV4-2 CASSRRTANTGELFF
once TRBV5-1 CASSLLGSSGEQYF
NA TRBV7-2 CASSLPQGLFSPLHF
NA TRBV28 CASSPNQPQHF
NA TRBV2 CASNREHQETQYF
NA TRBV5-1 CASSLFTSSDYNEQFF
NA TRBV14 CASSPTGIFYEQYF
NA TRBV29-1 CSATPGGEQYF
NA TRBV5-1 CASSLIPGQVTYEQYF
once TRBV18 CASSPNTGTLGQMNTEAFF
NA TRBV6-5 CATKGATWYEQYF
NA TRBV2 CASRAKTGIHEAFF
NA TRBV12-3/TRBV12-4 CASSLRSVYEQYF
NA TRBV6-5 CASLRGNYGYTF
NA TRBV27 CASSPLRDYPTGELFF
few TRBV19 CASRNPRTGISYNSPLHF
NA TRBV13 CASTQWGGRDTEAFF
NA TRBV18 CASSPFPDTQYF
NA TRBV19 CASSIVGQVEAFF
once TRBV7-9 CASRGGLETQYF
NA TRBV29-1 CSARTEFFYGYTF
NA TRBV28 CASSSGQGWTGELFF
NA TRBV7-7 CASSLAFGAGELFF
NA TRBV11-2 CASSPRQRNTGELFF
NA TRBV6-7 CASRAGGPFNEQFF
few TRBV5-6 CASSYGTTGNTIYF
NA TRBV2 CASRGQALNQPQHF
NA TRBV5-5 CASSLEWGQGRQPQHF
once TRBV12-3/TRBV12-4 CASSPDRAAPYTF
few TRBV6-5 CASKTGTSDNEQFF
NA TRBV27 CASSYKAGGRINEQFF
NA TRBV19 CASSIQGKYEQYF